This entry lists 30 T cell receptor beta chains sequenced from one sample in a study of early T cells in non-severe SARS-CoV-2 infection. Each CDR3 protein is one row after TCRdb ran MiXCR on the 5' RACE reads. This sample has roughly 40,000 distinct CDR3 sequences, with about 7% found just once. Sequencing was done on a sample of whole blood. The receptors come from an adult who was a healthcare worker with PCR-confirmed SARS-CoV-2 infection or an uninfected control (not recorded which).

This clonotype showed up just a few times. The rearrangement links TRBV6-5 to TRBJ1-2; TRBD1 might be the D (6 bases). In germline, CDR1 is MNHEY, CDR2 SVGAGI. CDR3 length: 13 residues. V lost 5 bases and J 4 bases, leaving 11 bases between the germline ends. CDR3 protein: CASSEGQSYGYTF. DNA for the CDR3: TGTGCCAGCAGTGAAGGACAGTCCTATGGCTACACCTTC.

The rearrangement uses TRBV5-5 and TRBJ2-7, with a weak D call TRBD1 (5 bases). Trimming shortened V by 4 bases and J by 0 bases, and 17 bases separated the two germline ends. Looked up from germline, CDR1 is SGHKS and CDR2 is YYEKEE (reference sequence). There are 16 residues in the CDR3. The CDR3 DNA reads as TGTGCCAGCAGCCCCCAGATCGACAGCCTCTCCTACGAGCAGTACTTC. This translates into CASSPQIDSLSYEQYF.

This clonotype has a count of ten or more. In nucleotides, the CDR3 is TGTGCCAGCAGCTTACTAGCGGGGGGGCTTTTCCACGAGCAGTACTTC. It specifies CASSLLAGGLFHEQYF. The chain uses TRBV7-9 and TRBJ2-7, with 12 bases fitting TRBD2. CDR1 is SEHNR, CDR2 FQNEAQ, per germline (reference sequence). V lost 2 bases, J lost 5 bases, and 7 bases stayed unmatched. CDR3 length equals 16 residues.

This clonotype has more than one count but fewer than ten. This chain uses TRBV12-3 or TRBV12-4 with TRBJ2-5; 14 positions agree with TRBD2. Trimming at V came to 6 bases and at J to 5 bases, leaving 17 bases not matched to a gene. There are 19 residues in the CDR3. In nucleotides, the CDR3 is TGTGCCAGCAGCGTTAGGGACCCGGGGACTAGCGGGGGAGACGAGACCCAGTACTTC. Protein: CASSVRDPGTSGGDETQYF.

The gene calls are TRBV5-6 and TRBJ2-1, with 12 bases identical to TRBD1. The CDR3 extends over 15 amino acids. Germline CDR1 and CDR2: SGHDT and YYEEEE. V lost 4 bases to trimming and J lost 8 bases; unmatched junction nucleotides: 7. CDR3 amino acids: CASSTPGQGADEQFF. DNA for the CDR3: TGTGCCAGCAGCACGCCGGGACAGGGGGCAGATGAGCAGTTCTTC.

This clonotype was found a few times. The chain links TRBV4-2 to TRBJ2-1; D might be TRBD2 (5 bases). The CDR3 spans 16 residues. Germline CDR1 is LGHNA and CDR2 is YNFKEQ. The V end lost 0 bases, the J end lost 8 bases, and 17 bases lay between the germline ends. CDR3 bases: TGTGCCAGCAGCCAAGACGGAGACTACGCTGGCGATGAGCAGTTCTTC. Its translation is CASSQDGDYAGDEQFF.

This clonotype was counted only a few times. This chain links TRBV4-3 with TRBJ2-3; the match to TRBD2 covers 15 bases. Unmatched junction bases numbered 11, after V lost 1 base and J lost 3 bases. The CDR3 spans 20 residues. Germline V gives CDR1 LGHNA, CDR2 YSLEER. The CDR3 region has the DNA TGCGCCAGCAGCCAAGCCCCGCCTCGGACTAGCGGGGGGGCGACAGATACGCAGTATTTT. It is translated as CASSQAPPRTSGGATDTQYF.

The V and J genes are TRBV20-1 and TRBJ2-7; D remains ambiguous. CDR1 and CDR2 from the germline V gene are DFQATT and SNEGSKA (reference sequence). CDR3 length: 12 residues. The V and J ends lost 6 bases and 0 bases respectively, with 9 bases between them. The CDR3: CSATTNSYEQYF. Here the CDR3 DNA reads TGCAGTGCCACGACAAACTCCTACGAGCAGTACTTC.

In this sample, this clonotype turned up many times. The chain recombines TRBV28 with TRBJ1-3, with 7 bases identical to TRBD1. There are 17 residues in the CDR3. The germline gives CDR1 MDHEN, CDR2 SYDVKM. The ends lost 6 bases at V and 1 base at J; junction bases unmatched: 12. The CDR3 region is CASSTGGQARSGNTIYF. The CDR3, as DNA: TGTGCCAGCAGCACCGGAGGACAGGCCCGTTCTGGAAACACCATATATTTT. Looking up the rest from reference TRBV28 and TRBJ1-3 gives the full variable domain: DVKVTQSSRYLVKRTGEKVFLECVQDMDHENMFWYRQDPGLGLRLIYFSYDVKMKEKGDIPEGYSVSREKKERFSLILESASTNQTSMYLCASSTGGQARSGNTIYFGEGSWLTVV.

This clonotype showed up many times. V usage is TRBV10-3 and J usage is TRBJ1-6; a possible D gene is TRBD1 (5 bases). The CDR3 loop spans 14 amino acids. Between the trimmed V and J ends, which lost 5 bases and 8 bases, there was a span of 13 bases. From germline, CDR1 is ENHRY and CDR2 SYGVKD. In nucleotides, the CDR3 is TGTGCCATCAGTTCCGGGACTATGGATTCACCCCTCCACTTT. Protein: CAISSGTMDSPLHF.

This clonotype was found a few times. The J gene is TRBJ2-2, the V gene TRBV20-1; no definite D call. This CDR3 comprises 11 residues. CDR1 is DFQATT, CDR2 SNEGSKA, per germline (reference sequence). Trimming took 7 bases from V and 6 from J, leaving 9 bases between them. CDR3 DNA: TGCAGTGTCCCCGGACCCGGGGAGCTGTTTTTT. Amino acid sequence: CSVPGPGELFF.

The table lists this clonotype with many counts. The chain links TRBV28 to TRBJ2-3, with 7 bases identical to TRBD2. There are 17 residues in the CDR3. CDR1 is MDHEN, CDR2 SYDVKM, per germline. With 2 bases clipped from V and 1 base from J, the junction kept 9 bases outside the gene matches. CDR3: CASSLQPFAGGTDTQYF. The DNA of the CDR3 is TGTGCCAGCAGTTTACAGCCTTTCGCGGGGGGCACAGATACGCAGTATTTT.

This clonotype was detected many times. Here the CDR3 reads CASRVDRYNQPQHF. In DNA, the CDR3 is TGTGCCAGCAGGGTTGACAGATACAATCAGCCCCAGCATTTT. This sequence joins TRBV6-5 and TRBJ1-5, with D perhaps TRBD1 (5 bases). The length of the CDR3 is 14 residues. Deletions cut 6 bases from V and 3 bases from J, with 12 bases between. From germline, CDR1 is MNHEY and CDR2 SVGAGI.

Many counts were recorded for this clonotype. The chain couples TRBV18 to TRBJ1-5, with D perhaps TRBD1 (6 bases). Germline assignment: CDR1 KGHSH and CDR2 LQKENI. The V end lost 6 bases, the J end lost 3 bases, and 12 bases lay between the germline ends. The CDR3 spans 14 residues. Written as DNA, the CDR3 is TGTGCCAGCTCCGTGACAGGAAACAATCAGCCCCAGCATTTT. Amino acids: CASSVTGNNQPQHF.

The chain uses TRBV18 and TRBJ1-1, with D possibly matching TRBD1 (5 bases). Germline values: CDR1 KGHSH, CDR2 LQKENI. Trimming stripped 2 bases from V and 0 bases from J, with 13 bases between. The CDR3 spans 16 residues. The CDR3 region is CASSPGGGPMNTEAFF. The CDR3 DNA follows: TGTGCCAGCTCACCAGGGGGGGGACCTATGAACACTGAAGCTTTCTTT.

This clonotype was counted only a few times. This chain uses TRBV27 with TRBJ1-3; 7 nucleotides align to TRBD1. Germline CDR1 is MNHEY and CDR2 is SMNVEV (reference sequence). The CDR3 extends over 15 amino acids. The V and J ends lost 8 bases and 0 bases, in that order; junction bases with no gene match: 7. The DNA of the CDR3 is TGTGCCAGCGGGACAGTAAGAAGCTCTGGAAACACCATATATTTT. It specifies CASGTVRSSGNTIYF.

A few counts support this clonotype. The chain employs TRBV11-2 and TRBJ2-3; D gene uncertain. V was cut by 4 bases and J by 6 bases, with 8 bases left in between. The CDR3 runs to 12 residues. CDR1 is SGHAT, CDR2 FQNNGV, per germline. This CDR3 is CASSSGVDTQYF. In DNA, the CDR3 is TGTGCCAGCAGCTCTGGAGTTGATACGCAGTATTTT. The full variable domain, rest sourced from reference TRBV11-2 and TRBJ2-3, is EAGVAQSPRYKIIEKRQSVAFWCNPISGHATLYWYQQILGQGPKLLIQFQNNGVVDDSQLPKDRFSAERLKGVDSTLKIQPAKLEDSAVYLCASSSGVDTQYFGPGTRLTVL.

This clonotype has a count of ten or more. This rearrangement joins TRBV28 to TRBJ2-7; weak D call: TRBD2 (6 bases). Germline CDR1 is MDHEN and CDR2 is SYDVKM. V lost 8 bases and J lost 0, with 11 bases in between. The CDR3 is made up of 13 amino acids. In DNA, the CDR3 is TGTGCCAGCGGGGGGTTTAGCTCCTACGAGCAGTACTTC. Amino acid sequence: CASGGFSSYEQYF. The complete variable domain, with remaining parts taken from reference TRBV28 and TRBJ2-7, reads DVKVTQSSRYLVKRTGEKVFLECVQDMDHENMFWYRQDPGLGLRLIYFSYDVKMKEKGDIPEGYSVSREKKERFSLILESASTNQTSMYLCASGGFSSYEQYFGPGTRLTVT.

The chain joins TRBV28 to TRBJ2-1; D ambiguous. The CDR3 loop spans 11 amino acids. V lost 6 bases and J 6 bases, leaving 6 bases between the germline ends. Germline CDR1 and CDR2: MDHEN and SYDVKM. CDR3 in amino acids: CASSPFNEQFF. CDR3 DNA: TGTGCCAGCAGCCCCTTCAATGAGCAGTTCTTC.

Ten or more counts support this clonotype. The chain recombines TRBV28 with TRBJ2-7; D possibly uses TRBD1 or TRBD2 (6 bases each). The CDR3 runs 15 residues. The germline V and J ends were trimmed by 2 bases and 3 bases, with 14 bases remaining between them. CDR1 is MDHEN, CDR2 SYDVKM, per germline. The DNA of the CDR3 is TGTGCCAGCAGTTTAGGGGGGTTGACAGGCTACGAGCAGTACTTC. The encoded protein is CASSLGGLTGYEQYF.

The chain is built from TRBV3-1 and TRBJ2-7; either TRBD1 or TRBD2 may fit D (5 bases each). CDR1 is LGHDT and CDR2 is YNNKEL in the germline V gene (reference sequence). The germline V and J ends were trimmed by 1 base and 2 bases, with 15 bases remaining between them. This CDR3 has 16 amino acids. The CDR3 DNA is TGTGCCAGCAGCCAAGTAAAGGGGAAACTAGCCTACGAGCAGTACTTC. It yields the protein CASSQVKGKLAYEQYF.

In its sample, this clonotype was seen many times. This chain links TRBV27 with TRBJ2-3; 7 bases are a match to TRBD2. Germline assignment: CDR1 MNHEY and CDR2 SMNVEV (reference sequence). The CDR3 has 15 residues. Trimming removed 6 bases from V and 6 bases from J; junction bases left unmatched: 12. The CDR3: CASSFSGPVYDTQYF. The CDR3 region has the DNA TGTGCCAGCAGCTTTAGCGGGCCCGTATACGATACGCAGTATTTT.

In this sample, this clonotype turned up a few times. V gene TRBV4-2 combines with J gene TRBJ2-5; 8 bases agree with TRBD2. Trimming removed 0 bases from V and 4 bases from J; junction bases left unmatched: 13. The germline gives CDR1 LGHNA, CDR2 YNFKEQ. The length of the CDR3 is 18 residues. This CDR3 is CASSQETSGGLLGETQYF. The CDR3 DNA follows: TGTGCCAGCAGCCAAGAAACCAGCGGGGGTCTCCTGGGAGAGACCCAGTACTTC.

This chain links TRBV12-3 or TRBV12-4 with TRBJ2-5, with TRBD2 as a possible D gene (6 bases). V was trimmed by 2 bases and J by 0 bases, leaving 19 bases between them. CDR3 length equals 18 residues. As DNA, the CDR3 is TGTGCCAGCAGTTTACTACCGGGGAGGTATCCTTACCAAGAGACCCAGTACTTC. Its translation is CASSLLPGRYPYQETQYF.

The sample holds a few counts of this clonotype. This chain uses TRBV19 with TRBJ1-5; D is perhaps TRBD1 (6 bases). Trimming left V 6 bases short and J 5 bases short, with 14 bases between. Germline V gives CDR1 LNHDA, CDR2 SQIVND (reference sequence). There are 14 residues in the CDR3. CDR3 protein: CASRSPRGDQPQHF. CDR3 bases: TGTGCCAGTAGATCCCCCAGGGGAGATCAGCCCCAGCATTTT.

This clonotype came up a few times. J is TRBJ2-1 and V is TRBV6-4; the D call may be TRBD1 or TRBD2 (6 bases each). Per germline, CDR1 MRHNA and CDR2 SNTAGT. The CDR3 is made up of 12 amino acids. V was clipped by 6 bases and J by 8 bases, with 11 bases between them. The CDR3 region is CASRNREDEQFF. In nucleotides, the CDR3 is TGTGCCAGCAGGAACAGGGAGGATGAGCAGTTCTTC.

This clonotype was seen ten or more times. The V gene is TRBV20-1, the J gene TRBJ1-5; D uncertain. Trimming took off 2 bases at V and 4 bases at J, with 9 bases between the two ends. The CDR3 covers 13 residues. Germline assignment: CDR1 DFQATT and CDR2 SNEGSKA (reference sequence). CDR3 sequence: CSARRRWNQPQHF. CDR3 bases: TGCAGTGCTAGAAGGCGATGGAATCAGCCCCAGCATTTT.

The CDR3 region is CAISGSGTGGAKRLWPQHF. CDR3 sequence (DNA): TGTGCCATCAGCGGCTCCGGGACAGGGGGAGCTAAGAGGCTCTGGCCCCAGCATTTT. J is TRBJ1-5 and V is TRBV10-3, with TRBD1 matching over 11 bases. Germline CDR1 ENHRY, CDR2 SYGVKD. With V trimmed by 6 bases and J by 9 bases, 22 bases remained unmatched. The CDR3 sequence is 19 residues long.

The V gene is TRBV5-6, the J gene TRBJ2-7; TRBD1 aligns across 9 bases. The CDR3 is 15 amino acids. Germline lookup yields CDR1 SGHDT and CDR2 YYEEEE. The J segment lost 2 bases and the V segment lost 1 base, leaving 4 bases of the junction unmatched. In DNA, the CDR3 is TGTGCCAGCAGCTTGTGGGGGACAGGGACCTACGAGCAGTACTTC. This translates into CASSLWGTGTYEQYF.

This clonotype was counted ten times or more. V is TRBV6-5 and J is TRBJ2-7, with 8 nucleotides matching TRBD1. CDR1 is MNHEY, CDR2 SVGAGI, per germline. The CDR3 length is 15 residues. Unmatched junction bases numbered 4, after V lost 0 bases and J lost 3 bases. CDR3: CASSYSAGGIYEQYF. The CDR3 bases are TGTGCCAGCAGTTACTCGGCAGGGGGCATCTACGAGCAGTACTTC.